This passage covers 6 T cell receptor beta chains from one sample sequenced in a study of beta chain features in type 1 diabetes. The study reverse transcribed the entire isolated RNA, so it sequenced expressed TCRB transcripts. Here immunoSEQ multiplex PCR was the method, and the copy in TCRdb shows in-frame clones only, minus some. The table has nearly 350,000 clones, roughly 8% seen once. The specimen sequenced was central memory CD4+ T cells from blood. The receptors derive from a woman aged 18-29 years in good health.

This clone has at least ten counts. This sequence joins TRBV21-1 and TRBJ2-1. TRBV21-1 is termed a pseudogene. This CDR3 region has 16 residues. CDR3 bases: TGTGCCAGCAGCAACTTCAAACCCGGCAACCTCAATGAGCAGTTCTTC. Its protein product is CASSNFKPGNLNEQFF.

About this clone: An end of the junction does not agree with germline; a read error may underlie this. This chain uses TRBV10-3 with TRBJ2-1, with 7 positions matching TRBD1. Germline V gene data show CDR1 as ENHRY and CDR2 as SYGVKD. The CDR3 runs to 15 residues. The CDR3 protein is CASSERQGPYNEQFF. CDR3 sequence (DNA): TGTGCCAGCAGTGAAAGACAGGGCCCCTACAATGAGCAGTTCTTC.

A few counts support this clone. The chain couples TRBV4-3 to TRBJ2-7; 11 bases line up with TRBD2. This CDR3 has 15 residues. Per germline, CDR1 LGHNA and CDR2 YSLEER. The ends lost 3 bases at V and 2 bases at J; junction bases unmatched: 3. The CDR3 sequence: CASSQGTSGAYEQYF. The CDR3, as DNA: TGCGCCAGCAGCCAGGGGACTAGCGGTGCCTACGAGCAGTACTTC.

The CDR3 DNA follows: TGTGCCAGTACGACTCTGAGGAATCAGCCCCAGCATTTT. Its translation: CASTTLRNQPQHF. The genes are TRBV19 and TRBJ1-5; no firm D call. The CDR3 extends over 13 amino acids. Germline-derived CDR1 and CDR2 are LNHDA and SQIVND (reference sequence). V gave up 7 bases and J gave up 4 bases, with 11 bases separating them.

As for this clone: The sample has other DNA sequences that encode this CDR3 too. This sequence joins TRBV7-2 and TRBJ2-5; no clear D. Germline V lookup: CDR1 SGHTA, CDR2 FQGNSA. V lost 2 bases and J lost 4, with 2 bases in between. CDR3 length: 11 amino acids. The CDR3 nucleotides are TGTGCCAGCAGCTTATCAGAGACCCAGTACTTC. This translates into CASSLSETQYF.

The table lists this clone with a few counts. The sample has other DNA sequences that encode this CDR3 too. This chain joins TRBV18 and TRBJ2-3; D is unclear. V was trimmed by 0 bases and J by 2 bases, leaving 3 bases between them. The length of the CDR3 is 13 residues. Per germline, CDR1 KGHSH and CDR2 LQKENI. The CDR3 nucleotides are TGTGCCAGCTCACCACCCTCCACAGATACGCAGTATTTT. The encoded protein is CASSPPSTDTQYF. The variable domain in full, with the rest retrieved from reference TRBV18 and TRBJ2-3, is NAGVMQNPRHLVRRRGQEARLRCSPMKGHSHVYWYRQLPEEGLKFMVYLQKENIIDESGMPKERFSAEFPKEGPSILRIQQVVRGDSAAYFCASSPPSTDTQYFGPGTRLTVL.